The present entry profiles one T cell receptor beta chain with its context. This sample was included in a study of blood T cell repertoires in COVID-19. Overall study context: Samples came from the United States, Italy and Spain, spanning acute and convalescent COVID-19. The analysed material was cDNA or gDNA that came from T cells, B-cell-depleted T cells, or PBMCs.

This CDR3 comprises 15 residues. Trimming removed 0 bases from V and 5 bases from J, with 14 bases in between. The germline gives CDR1 SGDLS, CDR2 YYNGEE. How the authors handled the data: Amplification from reference gene primers served as the basis for estimated nucleated cell counts. Method: immunoSEQ multiplex PCR; TCRdb's copy keeps in-frame clones and lacks some. That table supplies the V and J calls and clone size; D and trimming were determined from the DNA. The data show about 140,000 clones, around 89% seen once. This rearrangement joins TRBV9 to TRBJ2-5; D possibly corresponds to TRBD2 (5 bases). The sequence derives from a woman between 55 and 75 years old with active COVID-19. What was sequenced was peripheral blood. The CDR3 sequence: CASSVGRNGMETQYF. The DNA of the CDR3 is TGTGCCAGCAGCGTAGGGAGGAATGGGATGGAGACCCAGTACTTC.